Listed below are T cell receptor beta chains from one sample, sequenced in a study of T cells in Graves' hyperthyroidism and ophthalmopathy. TCRdb analysed the multiplex PCR reads with MiXCR anew, one entry per CDR3 protein. The sample has a few hundred thousand distinct CDR3 sequences; around a sixth are singletons. Sequenced material: blood. The receptors originated from a young man with Graves' ophthalmopathy. The CDR3 runs from the conserved cysteine through the conserved F or W. The order of the fields is V gene, D gene, clone size, J gene, CDR3 protein, CDR3 DNA. D genes are given only for firm matches. Some rows have no size entry. The others give once, few or many, or a class for an expanded clone.

v_call: TRBV27; d_call: TRBD1; clone_size: -; j_call: TRBJ2-7; cdr3_aa: CASSLSPGQDYEQYF; cdr3_nt: TGTGCCAGCAGTTTATCGCCGGGACAGGACTACGAGCAGTACTTC
v_call: TRBV20-1; d_call: TRBD2; clone_size: few; j_call: TRBJ2-7; cdr3_aa: CSALVAGVNEQYF; cdr3_nt: TGCAGTGCGTTGGTAGCGGGGGTGAACGAGCAGTACTTC
v_call: TRBV7-9; d_call: -; clone_size: many; j_call: TRBJ2-7; cdr3_aa: CASSPETEQYF; cdr3_nt: TGTGCCAGCAGTCCTGAAACCGAGCAGTACTTC
v_call: TRBV7-8; d_call: TRBD1; clone_size: many; j_call: TRBJ2-7; cdr3_aa: CASSPRDRGTYEQYF; cdr3_nt: TGTGCCAGCAGCCCCCGGGACAGGGGGACCTACGAGCAGTACTTC
v_call: TRBV5-1; d_call: TRBD2; clone_size: once; j_call: TRBJ2-3; cdr3_aa: CASSSSLAGGTDTQYF; cdr3_nt: TGCGCCAGCAGCTCGTCCCTAGCGGGTGGCACAGATACGCAGTATTTT
v_call: TRBV15; d_call: TRBD1; clone_size: -; j_call: TRBJ1-5; cdr3_aa: CATSRVRAGGDQPQHF; cdr3_nt: TGTGCCACCAGCAGAGTGCGGGCAGGGGGCGATCAGCCCCAGCATTTT
v_call: TRBV12-3/TRBV12-4; d_call: TRBD1; clone_size: few; j_call: TRBJ1-2; cdr3_aa: CASSPTGDLNYGYTF; cdr3_nt: TGTGCCAGCAGTCCAACAGGGGACCTCAACTATGGCTACACCTTC
v_call: TRBV15; d_call: TRBD1; clone_size: -; j_call: TRBJ1-2; cdr3_aa: CATSVDRGDGYGYTF; cdr3_nt: TGTGCCACCAGCGTCGACAGGGGAGATGGCTATGGCTACACCTTC
v_call: TRBV20-1; d_call: -; clone_size: -; j_call: TRBJ1-5; cdr3_aa: CSAREIGGGSNQPQHF; cdr3_nt: TGCAGTGCTAGAGAAATAGGGGGGGGTAGCAATCAGCCCCAGCATTTT
v_call: TRBV27; d_call: TRBD1; clone_size: few; j_call: TRBJ2-7; cdr3_aa: CASSLKAGTGNHEQYF; cdr3_nt: TGTGCCAGCAGTCTCAAAGCCGGGACAGGGAACCACGAGCAGTACTTC
v_call: TRBV20-1; d_call: -; clone_size: few; j_call: TRBJ1-2; cdr3_aa: CSGIGSLNYGYTF; cdr3_nt: TGCAGTGGAATAGGCAGCCTAAACTATGGCTACACCTTC
v_call: TRBV7-3; d_call: -; clone_size: many; j_call: TRBJ2-1; cdr3_aa: CASSLSGGGGNEQFF; cdr3_nt: TGTGCCAGCAGCTTAAGTGGTGGAGGGGGCAATGAGCAGTTCTTC
v_call: TRBV27; d_call: -; clone_size: few; j_call: TRBJ1-1; cdr3_aa: CASSSSGEKGAFF; cdr3_nt: TGTGCCAGCAGTTCCTCTGGGGAAAAGGGAGCTTTCTTT
v_call: TRBV19; d_call: -; clone_size: few; j_call: TRBJ2-7; cdr3_aa: CASSISQPGYEQYF; cdr3_nt: TGTGCCAGTAGTATTTCGCAGCCCGGCTACGAGCAGTACTTC
v_call: TRBV28; d_call: TRBD1; clone_size: many; j_call: TRBJ2-5; cdr3_aa: CASSAGQGRTQYF; cdr3_nt: TGTGCCAGCAGTGCCGGACAGGGGAGGACCCAGTACTTC
v_call: TRBV24-1; d_call: -; clone_size: -; j_call: TRBJ2-7; cdr3_aa: CATSDGSSYEQYF; cdr3_nt: TGTGCCACCAGTGACGGGAGCTCCTACGAGCAGTACTTC
v_call: TRBV7-6; d_call: TRBD2; clone_size: -; j_call: TRBJ2-3; cdr3_aa: CASSLIGVAGDTRYF; cdr3_nt: TGTGCCAGCAGCTTAATCGGCGTTGCGGGAGATACGCGGTATTTT
v_call: TRBV14; d_call: -; clone_size: few; j_call: TRBJ1-4; cdr3_aa: CASSQVLGTTNEKLFF; cdr3_nt: TGTGCCAGCAGCCAAGTTCTGGGGACAACTAATGAAAAACTGTTTTTT
v_call: TRBV7-3; d_call: -; clone_size: -; j_call: TRBJ2-3; cdr3_aa: CASSLIGGGSVPYGTDTQYF; cdr3_nt: TGTGCCAGCAGCTTAATTGGGGGCGGCTCGGTCCCCTACGGCACAGATACGCAGTATTTT
v_call: TRBV7-3; d_call: -; clone_size: many; j_call: TRBJ2-2; cdr3_aa: CASSVGAGELFF; cdr3_nt: TGTGCCAGCAGCGTCGGGGCCGGGGAGCTGTTTTTT
v_call: TRBV7-2; d_call: -; clone_size: few; j_call: TRBJ2-7; cdr3_aa: CASSDSRWDEQYF; cdr3_nt: TGTGCCAGTAGTGACTCCCGGTGGGACGAGCAGTACTTC
v_call: TRBV18; d_call: TRBD1; clone_size: -; j_call: TRBJ1-1; cdr3_aa: CASSSGQGNAEAFF; cdr3_nt: TGTGCCAGCTCCTCAGGACAGGGGAACGCTGAAGCTTTCTTT
v_call: TRBV20-1; d_call: -; clone_size: -; j_call: TRBJ2-3; cdr3_aa: CSARLPPDTQYF; cdr3_nt: TGCAGTGCTAGACTTCCACCCGATACGCAGTATTTT
v_call: TRBV6-1; d_call: TRBD1; clone_size: many; j_call: TRBJ1-2; cdr3_aa: CASSEDTGTGYGYTF; cdr3_nt: TGTGCCAGCAGTGAGGATACCGGGACAGGGTATGGCTACACCTTC
v_call: TRBV11-2; d_call: TRBD2; clone_size: many; j_call: TRBJ2-5; cdr3_aa: CASSRTSGEGETQYF; cdr3_nt: TGTGCCAGCAGCAGGACTAGCGGGGAGGGGGAGACCCAGTACTTC
v_call: TRBV3-1; d_call: -; clone_size: many; j_call: TRBJ2-5; cdr3_aa: CASSPGTPGTQYF; cdr3_nt: TGTGCCAGCAGCCCAGGAACCCCGGGGACCCAGTACTTC
v_call: TRBV6-1; d_call: -; clone_size: few; j_call: TRBJ1-1; cdr3_aa: CASSTAAGTEAFF; cdr3_nt: TGTGCCAGCAGTACCGCAGCTGGAACTGAAGCTTTCTTT
v_call: TRBV3-1; d_call: -; clone_size: many; j_call: TRBJ1-5; cdr3_aa: CASSQAGGADNQPQHF; cdr3_nt: TGTGCCAGCAGCCAAGCTGGGGGCGCCGACAATCAGCCCCAGCATTTT
v_call: TRBV2; d_call: TRBD1; clone_size: many; j_call: TRBJ2-3; cdr3_aa: CASSELGQGMDTQYF; cdr3_nt: TGTGCCAGCAGTGAATTGGGACAGGGGATGGATACGCAGTATTTT
v_call: TRBV25-1; d_call: -; clone_size: -; j_call: TRBJ1-1; cdr3_aa: CASAAVNTEAFF; cdr3_nt: TGTGCCAGCGCCGCCGTAAACACTGAAGCTTTCTTT
v_call: TRBV10-3; d_call: -; clone_size: -; j_call: TRBJ2-7; cdr3_aa: CAISGGEGAEQYF; cdr3_nt: TGTGCCATCAGTGGAGGGGAGGGGGCCGAGCAGTACTTC
v_call: TRBV18; d_call: -; clone_size: few; j_call: TRBJ1-1; cdr3_aa: CASSPYSQNTEAFF; cdr3_nt: TGTGCCAGCTCACCGTACAGCCAAAACACTGAAGCTTTCTTT
v_call: TRBV27; d_call: TRBD1; clone_size: many; j_call: TRBJ1-1; cdr3_aa: CASSLGEGWTGGLGEAFF; cdr3_nt: TGTGCCAGCAGTTTAGGGGAGGGGTGGACAGGGGGCTTAGGTGAAGCTTTCTTT
v_call: TRBV2; d_call: -; clone_size: many; j_call: TRBJ1-1; cdr3_aa: CASSEDQGRITEAFF; cdr3_nt: TGTGCCAGCAGTGAAGATCAGGGGCGGATCACTGAAGCTTTCTTT
v_call: TRBV7-9; d_call: -; clone_size: many; j_call: TRBJ1-2; cdr3_aa: CASSRTKGGPNYGYTF; cdr3_nt: TGTGCCAGCAGCCGAACTAAGGGGGGGCCAAACTATGGCTACACCTTC
v_call: TRBV12-3/TRBV12-4; d_call: -; clone_size: many; j_call: TRBJ1-1; cdr3_aa: CANRAAGGTEAFF; cdr3_nt: TGTGCCAACAGGGCCGCGGGGGGCACTGAAGCTTTCTTT
v_call: TRBV20-1; d_call: TRBD2; clone_size: once; j_call: TRBJ2-3; cdr3_aa: CSARDTLAGGTTQYF; cdr3_nt: TGCAGTGCTAGAGATACCCTAGCGGGGGGGACTACGCAGTATTTT
v_call: TRBV18; d_call: -; clone_size: many; j_call: TRBJ1-5; cdr3_aa: CASSPLDSYQPQHF; cdr3_nt: TGTGCCAGCTCACCACTAGACAGCTATCAGCCCCAGCATTTT
v_call: TRBV20-1; d_call: -; clone_size: many; j_call: TRBJ2-1; cdr3_aa: CSAMAQLRGHYNEQFF; cdr3_nt: TGCAGTGCTATGGCCCAGTTGAGGGGTCACTACAATGAGCAGTTCTTC
v_call: TRBV6-5; d_call: TRBD2; clone_size: once; j_call: TRBJ2-5; cdr3_aa: CASSWGLAGGAETQYF; cdr3_nt: TGTGCCAGCAGTTGGGGACTAGCGGGAGGGGCAGAGACCCAGTACTTC
v_call: TRBV4-1; d_call: -; clone_size: -; j_call: TRBJ2-2; cdr3_aa: CASSHYREPRYTGELFF; cdr3_nt: TGCGCCAGTAGCCACTACAGGGAACCCCGATACACCGGGGAGCTGTTTTTT
v_call: TRBV20-1; d_call: TRBD1; clone_size: -; j_call: TRBJ1-2; cdr3_aa: CSARILEKQGAYGYTF; cdr3_nt: TGCAGTGCTAGAATTTTGGAAAAACAGGGGGCCTATGGCTACACCTTC
v_call: TRBV5-1; d_call: TRBD2; clone_size: -; j_call: TRBJ2-1; cdr3_aa: CASSFPSGGRGEQFF; cdr3_nt: TGCGCCAGCAGCTTTCCTAGCGGGGGGCGGGGTGAGCAGTTCTTC
v_call: TRBV12-3/TRBV12-4; d_call: -; clone_size: few; j_call: TRBJ1-3; cdr3_aa: CASSSGFSGNTIYF; cdr3_nt: TGTGCCAGCAGTTCAGGGTTCTCTGGAAACACCATATATTTT
v_call: TRBV2; d_call: -; clone_size: many; j_call: TRBJ2-3; cdr3_aa: CASKRGRTGALRITDTQYF; cdr3_nt: TGTGCCAGCAAACGTGGGCGAACGGGGGCCCTTCGAATCACAGATACGCAGTATTTT
v_call: TRBV7-2; d_call: TRBD1; clone_size: many; j_call: TRBJ2-1; cdr3_aa: CASSLYEGADEQFF; cdr3_nt: TGTGCCAGCAGCTTATATGAGGGGGCGGATGAGCAGTTCTTC
v_call: TRBV5-1; d_call: TRBD2; clone_size: many; j_call: TRBJ2-1; cdr3_aa: CASSGSGGAETRNEQFF; cdr3_nt: TGCGCCAGCAGCGGTAGCGGGGGAGCAGAAACTCGCAATGAGCAGTTCTTC
v_call: TRBV7-8; d_call: TRBD2; clone_size: -; j_call: TRBJ2-7; cdr3_aa: CAGSWGGTLEQYF; cdr3_nt: TGTGCCGGCAGCTGGGGGGGGACGCTCGAGCAGTACTTC
v_call: TRBV9; d_call: -; clone_size: -; j_call: TRBJ1-2; cdr3_aa: CASSVDSRGGGYGYTF; cdr3_nt: TGTGCCAGCAGCGTAGATTCGAGGGGGGGAGGCTATGGCTACACCTTC
v_call: TRBV4-1; d_call: -; clone_size: many; j_call: TRBJ2-7; cdr3_aa: CASSQVSLAEQYF; cdr3_nt: TGCGCCAGCAGCCAAGTAAGTCTAGCCGAGCAGTACTTC
v_call: TRBV2; d_call: -; clone_size: -; j_call: TRBJ1-1; cdr3_aa: CASSAHRDGGTNEAFF; cdr3_nt: TGTGCCAGCAGCGCCCACCGGGACGGGGGGACTAATGAAGCTTTCTTT